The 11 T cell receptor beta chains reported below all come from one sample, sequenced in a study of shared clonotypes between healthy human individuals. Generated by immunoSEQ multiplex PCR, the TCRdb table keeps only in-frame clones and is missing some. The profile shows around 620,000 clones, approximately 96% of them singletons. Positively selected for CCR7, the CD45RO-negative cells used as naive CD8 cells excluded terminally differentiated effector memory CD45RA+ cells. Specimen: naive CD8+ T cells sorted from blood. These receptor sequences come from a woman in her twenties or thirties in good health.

CDR3 residues: CASSQFSSYEQYF. CDR3 coding DNA: TGTGCCAGCAGCCAATTTTCTAGCTACGAGCAGTACTTC. The rearrangement uses TRBV14 and TRBJ2-5, with D uncertain. The J call may be wrong; the DNA end is better matched by TRBJ2-7. Germline V gene data show CDR1 as SGHDN and CDR2 as FVKESK. The CDR3 is 13 residues long.

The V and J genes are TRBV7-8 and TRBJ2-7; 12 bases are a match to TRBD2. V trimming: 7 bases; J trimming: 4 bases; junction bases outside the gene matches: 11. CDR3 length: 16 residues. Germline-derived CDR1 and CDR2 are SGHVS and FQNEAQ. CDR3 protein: CASTGLAGRREYEQYF. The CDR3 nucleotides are TGTGCCAGCACCGGACTAGCGGGGCGGAGGGAGTACGAGCAGTACTTC.

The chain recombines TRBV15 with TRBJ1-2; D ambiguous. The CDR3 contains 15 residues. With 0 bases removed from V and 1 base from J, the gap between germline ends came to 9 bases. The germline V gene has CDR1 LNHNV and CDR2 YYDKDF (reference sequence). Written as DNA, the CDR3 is TGTGCCACCAGCAGAGATTCGGGGTTTAACTATGGCTACACCTTC. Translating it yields CATSRDSGFNYGYTF.

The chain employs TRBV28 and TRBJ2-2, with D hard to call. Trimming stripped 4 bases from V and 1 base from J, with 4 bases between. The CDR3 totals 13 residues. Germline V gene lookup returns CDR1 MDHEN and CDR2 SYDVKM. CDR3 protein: CASSWMNTGELFF. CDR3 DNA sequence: TGTGCCAGCAGTTGGATGAACACCGGGGAGCTGTTTTTT.

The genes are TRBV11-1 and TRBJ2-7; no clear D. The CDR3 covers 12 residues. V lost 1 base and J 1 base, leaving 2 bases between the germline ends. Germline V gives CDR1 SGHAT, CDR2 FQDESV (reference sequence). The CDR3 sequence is CASSLGSYEQYF. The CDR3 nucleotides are TGTGCCAGCAGCTTAGGGTCCTACGAGCAGTACTTC.

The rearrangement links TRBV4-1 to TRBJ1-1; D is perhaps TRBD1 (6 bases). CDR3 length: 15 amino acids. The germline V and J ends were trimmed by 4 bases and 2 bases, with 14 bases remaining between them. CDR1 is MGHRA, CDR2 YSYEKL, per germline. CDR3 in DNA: TGCGCCAGCAGCCGGGGGCTCCTGGTAAACACTGAAGCTTTCTTT. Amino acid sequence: CASSRGLLVNTEAFF.

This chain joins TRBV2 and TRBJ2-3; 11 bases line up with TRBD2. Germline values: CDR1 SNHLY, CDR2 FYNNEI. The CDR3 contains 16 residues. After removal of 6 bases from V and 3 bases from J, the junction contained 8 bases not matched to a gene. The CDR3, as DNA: TGTGCCAGCAGCCACATAACTAGCGGGAGAACAGATACGCAGTATTTT. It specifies CASSHITSGRTDTQYF.

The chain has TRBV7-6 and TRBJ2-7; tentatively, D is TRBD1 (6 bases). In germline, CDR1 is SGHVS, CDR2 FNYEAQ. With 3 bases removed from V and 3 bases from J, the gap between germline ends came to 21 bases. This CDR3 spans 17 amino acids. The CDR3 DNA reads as TGTGCCAGCAGCTTGGGGGCGACTACTGCGCCAGTCTACGAGCAGTACTTC. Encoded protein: CASSLGATTAPVYEQYF.

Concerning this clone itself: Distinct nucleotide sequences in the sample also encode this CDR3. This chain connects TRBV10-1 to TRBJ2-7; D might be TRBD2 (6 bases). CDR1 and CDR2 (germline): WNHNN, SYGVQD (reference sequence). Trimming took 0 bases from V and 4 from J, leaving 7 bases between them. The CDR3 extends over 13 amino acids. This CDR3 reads CASSESRGYEQYF. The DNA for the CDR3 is TGCGCCAGCAGTGAGTCGCGGGGTTACGAGCAGTACTTC.

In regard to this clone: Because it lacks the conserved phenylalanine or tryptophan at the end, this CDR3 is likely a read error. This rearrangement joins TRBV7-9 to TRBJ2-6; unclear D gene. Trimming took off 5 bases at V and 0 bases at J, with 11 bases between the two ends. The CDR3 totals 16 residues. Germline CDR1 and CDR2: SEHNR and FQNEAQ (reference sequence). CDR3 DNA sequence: TGTGCCAGCAGCACCCCCCCAGGCTCTGGGGCCAACGTCCTGACTCTC. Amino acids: CASSTPPGSGANVLTL.

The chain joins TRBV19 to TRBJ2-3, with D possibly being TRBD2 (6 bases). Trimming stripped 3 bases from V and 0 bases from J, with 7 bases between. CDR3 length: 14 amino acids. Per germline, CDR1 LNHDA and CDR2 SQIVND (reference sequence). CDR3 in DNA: TGTGCCAGTAGTATGGCGGGAAGCACAGATACGCAGTATTTT. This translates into CASSMAGSTDTQYF.